The clone carrying this T cell receptor (beta chain) was observed a single time. Its antigen is as yet unknown. Thyroid ultrasound, orbital computed tomography, TRAb, serum thyroxine and clinical symptoms formed the basis of diagnosis. A volume of 9.5 to 10 ml of fresh peripheral blood supplied the PBMCs. The V end lost 6 bases, the J end lost 4 bases, and 10 bases lay between the germline ends. From germline, CDR1 is MNHNS and CDR2 SASEGT. The CDR3 extends over 13 amino acids. RNA served as the template for amplifying TCR beta CDR3 regions. A first-round RT-PCR used HTBI primers, followed by a second-round multiplex PCR. TCRdb recomputed calls from the multiplex PCR reads with MiXCR, one row per CDR3 protein. The repertoire consists of some 400,000 distinct CDR3 sequences, with approximately 16% occurring once and the leading ten covering around 1.5%. This sample was included in a study of Graves' ophthalmopathy and Graves' hyperthyroidism.

General observations from the study: Ophthalmopathy progression cases were predicted by the model with 55% to 71% sensitivity and almost 75% specificity. For separating ophthalmopathy from stable hyperthyroidism, a 13-signature model gave approximately 90% sensitivity and 65% to 82% specificity.

Sequenced material: peripheral blood. The genes are TRBV6-1 and TRBJ1-3; D unclear. The sequence derives from a woman younger than 35 with Graves' ophthalmopathy. CDR3: CASRAPGGNTIYF. CDR3 nucleotide sequence: TGTGCCAGCAGAGCGCCGGGGGGAAACACCATATATTTT.